The 24 T cell receptor beta chains presented below share a single source sample, sequenced in a study of cytotoxic CD8 clonotypes in ibrutinib-treated CLL. Produced via immunoSEQ multiplex PCR; TCRdb's table is partial and in-frame only. The profile shows around 200,000 clones, about three quarters of them singletons. Sequencing used PBMCs, obtained after 12 months of ibrutinib treatment. The receptors were sampled from a human donor with chronic lymphocytic leukemia.

The chain is built from TRBV30 and TRBJ1-2, with 10 bases fitting TRBD1. The CDR3 sequence is 15 residues long. J gave up 2 bases and V 2 bases, and 5 bases lay outside the gene matches. Germline CDR1 reads GTSNPN; CDR2 reads SVGIG (reference sequence). This chain's CDR3 is CAWSFGQGGNYGYTF. The CDR3 DNA follows: TGTGCCTGGAGTTTCGGACAGGGGGGAAACTATGGCTACACCTTC. Full variable domain (outside the CDR3, taken from reference TRBV30 and TRBJ1-2): SQTIHQWPATLVQPVGSPLSLECTVEGTSNPNLYWYRQAAGRGLQLLFYSVGIGQISSEVPQNLSASRPQDRQFILSSKKLLLSDSGFYLCAWSFGQGGNYGYTFGSGTRLTVV.

The chain recombines TRBV27 with TRBJ1-5; the D is unclear. CDR1 and CDR2 from the germline V gene are MNHEY and SMNVEV (reference sequence). V dropped 2 bases and J dropped 1 base, with 15 bases sitting between them. The CDR3 spans 17 residues. CDR3 amino acids: CASSLTSVPGSNQPQHF. CDR3 nucleotides: TGTGCCAGCAGTTTAACTTCAGTTCCCGGGAGCAATCAGCCCCAGCATTTT.

The V call is TRBV9, the J call TRBJ2-2; a weak D match, TRBD2 (6 bases). In germline, CDR1 is SGDLS, CDR2 YYNGEE. The CDR3 extends over 15 amino acids. Trimming shortened V by 6 bases and J by 3 bases, and 15 bases separated the two germline ends. CDR3 loop: CASTSGGRHTGELFF. The CDR3 DNA follows: TGTGCCAGCACATCCGGGGGACGTCACACCGGGGAGCTGTTTTTT.

This rearrangement joins TRBV7-8 to TRBJ1-2; tentatively, D is TRBD1 (6 bases). The CDR3 has 15 residues. Looked up from germline, CDR1 is SGHVS and CDR2 is FQNEAQ. Trimming left V 5 bases short and J 6 bases short, with 19 bases between. For the CDR3, the DNA is TGTGCCAGCAGCCGGCTAGGGGTAGGGGGAAATGGCTACACCTTC. Residues: CASSRLGVGGNGYTF.

This clone has a single count. The rearrangement links TRBV15 to TRBJ2-7, with D possibly matching TRBD2 (6 bases). Trimming removed 0 bases at V and 6 bases at J, with 15 bases between. Germline V gives CDR1 LNHNV, CDR2 YYDKDF (reference sequence). The CDR3 extends over 15 amino acids. This CDR3 is CATSRDFGGAAEQYF. DNA for the CDR3: TGTGCCACCAGCAGAGATTTTGGAGGGGCCGCCGAGCAGTACTTC. Supplemented by reference TRBV15 and TRBJ2-7, the full variable domain reads DAMVIQNPRYQVTQFGKPVTLSCSQTLNHNVMYWYQQKSSQAPKLLFHYYDKDFNNEADTPDNFQSRRPNTSFCFLDIRSPGLGDTAMYLCATSRDFGGAAEQYFGPGTRLTVT.

A few counts support this clone. The V call is TRBV30, the J call TRBJ2-1; D remains ambiguous. Trimming stripped 0 bases from V and 9 bases from J, with 15 bases between. The CDR3 is 14 residues long. Germline V lookup: CDR1 GTSNPN, CDR2 SVGIG (reference sequence). The CDR3 region has the DNA TGTGCCTGGAGTGTACAGAAACCTTTCCCTGAGCAGTTCTTC. Translation gives CAWSVQKPFPEQFF.

The rearrangement joins TRBV10-3 to TRBJ2-3; tentative D call: TRBD2 (5 bases). The V end lost 1 base, the J end lost 3 bases, and 11 bases lay between the germline ends. This CDR3 has 15 residues. The germline V gene has CDR1 ENHRY and CDR2 SYGVKD. The CDR3 reads CAISEWETLTDTQYF. CDR3 DNA sequence: TGTGCCATCAGTGAGTGGGAGACTCTTACAGATACGCAGTATTTT.

This clone was detected only a few times. This chain connects TRBV30 to TRBJ2-7; possible D gene TRBD1, 7 bases. Trimming left V 0 bases short and J 3 bases short, with 12 bases between. This CDR3 comprises 14 residues. Germline V gene data show CDR1 as GTSNPN and CDR2 as SVGIG (reference sequence). The CDR3 bases are TGTGCCTGGAGTGTGCGGCAGGGGGGCTACGAGCAGTACTTC. Its translation: CAWSVRQGGYEQYF.

This chain connects TRBV2 to TRBJ2-2; 11 bases align to TRBD2. This CDR3 has 14 residues. Germline V lookup: CDR1 SNHLY, CDR2 FYNNEI. The V segment lost 8 bases and the J segment 6 bases; nucleotides outside the gene matches: 5. CDR3 sequence reads: CASGKGLAAGELFF. The DNA for the CDR3 is TGTGCCAGCGGAAAGGGACTAGCGGCCGGGGAGCTGTTTTTT.

The J gene is TRBJ2-1, the V gene TRBV5-1; D ambiguous. Trimming took 1 base from V and 0 from J, leaving 8 bases between them. The CDR3 sequence is 15 residues long. The germline gives CDR1 SGHRS, CDR2 YFSETQ. The CDR3 DNA is TGCGCCAGCAGCTTGCCCTCTAGCTCCTACAATGAGCAGTTCTTC. Protein sequence: CASSLPSSSYNEQFF.

V and J are TRBV29-1 and TRBJ1-3; D unresolved. V was shortened by 6 bases and J by 0 bases, with 12 bases between the two germline ends. The germline gives CDR1 SQVTM, CDR2 ANQGSEA. CDR3 length equals 14 residues. DNA for the CDR3: TGCAGCGTGGAGGGTCCCCCCTCTGGAAACACCATATATTTT. It encodes CSVEGPPSGNTIYF.

The rearrangement links TRBV30 to TRBJ2-1; the D is unclear. The germline V gene has CDR1 GTSNPN and CDR2 SVGIG (reference sequence). Trimming took off 3 bases at V and 4 bases at J, with 7 bases between the two ends. The CDR3 loop spans 12 amino acids. CDR3 in amino acids: CAWSESYNEQFF. The CDR3 nucleotides read TGTGCCTGGAGCGAAAGTTACAATGAGCAGTTCTTC.

The chain uses TRBV30 and TRBJ1-4, with D hard to call. The CDR3 runs to 15 residues. Germline CDR1 is GTSNPN and CDR2 is SVGIG (reference sequence). Between the trimmed V and J ends, which lost 0 bases and 0 bases, there was a span of 8 bases. CDR3 nucleotide sequence: TGTGCCTGGAGTGTCCAGAGAACAACTAATGAAAAACTGTTTTTT. Translating gives CAWSVQRTTNEKLFF.

The chain is built from TRBV7-3 and TRBJ1-5, with TRBD1 matching over 12 bases. The germline CDR1 and CDR2 sequences are SGHTA and FQGTGA. The trim removed 2 bases at V and 4 bases at J, leaving 3 bases unmatched. There are 16 residues in the CDR3. The CDR3 DNA reads TGTGCCAGCAGCTTAGGGACAGGGGGCCATAATCAGCCCCAGCATTTT. This translates into CASSLGTGGHNQPQHF. The whole variable domain, remainder taken from reference TRBV7-3 and TRBJ1-5, is GAGVSQTPSNKVTEKGKYVELRCDPISGHTALYWYRQSLGQGPEFLIYFQGTGAADDSGLPNDRFFAVRPEGSVSTLKIQRTERGDSAVYLCASSLGTGGHNQPQHFGDGTRLSIL.

The chain carries TRBV4-1 and TRBJ2-5; no reliable D call. V shed 0 bases and J shed 7 bases, with 15 bases lying between them. Looked up from germline, CDR1 is MGHRA and CDR2 is YSYEKL. There are 15 residues in the CDR3. CDR3 nucleotides: TGCGCCAGCAGCCAAGACCCCTCGGCGACCTGGACCCAGTACTTC. Protein sequence: CASSQDPSATWTQYF.

The J gene is TRBJ1-2, the V gene TRBV30, with TRBD1 matching 11 bases. CDR3 length: 15 amino acids. Per germline, CDR1 GTSNPN and CDR2 SVGIG (reference sequence). V shed 2 bases and J 8 bases; nucleotides not matched to a gene: 10. As DNA, the CDR3 is TGTGCCTGGAGTTACCGCCCCGGACAGGGGGCGGGCTACACCTTC. Residues: CAWSYRPGQGAGYTF.

The chain's CDR3 is CASTPLRLQGAYNSPLHF. The CDR3, as DNA: TGTGCCAGTACCCCCCTACGACTTCAGGGGGCTTATAATTCACCCCTCCACTTT. V gene TRBV19 combines with J gene TRBJ1-6; the match to TRBD1 covers 8 bases. Germline CDR1 and CDR2: LNHDA and SQIVND (reference sequence). CDR3 length: 18 amino acids. The trim removed 7 bases at V and 4 bases at J, leaving 15 bases unmatched.

The J gene is TRBJ1-1, the V gene TRBV7-9; D gene ambiguous. CDR3 length: 13 amino acids. CDR1 SEHNR and CDR2 FQNEAQ come from the germline V gene (reference sequence). V shed 4 bases and J shed 6 bases, with 12 bases lying between them. The CDR3 DNA sequence: TGTGCCAGCAGCTCAGTAAGGGTTTCTGAAGCTTTCTTT. It translates to CASSSVRVSEAFF.

V gene TRBV20-1 combines with J gene TRBJ1-1; 7 bases are shared with TRBD1. In germline, CDR1 is DFQATT, CDR2 SNEGSKA (reference sequence). V dropped 6 bases and J dropped 6; count of bases not matched to a gene: 4. CDR3 length equals 11 residues. CDR3 DNA sequence: TGCAGTGCCAGGGGGGTGGCTGAAGCTTTCTTT. It codes for CSARGVAEAFF.

This sequence joins TRBV27 and TRBJ2-7; 7 bases line up with TRBD1. CDR3 size: 15 residues. The germline V gene encodes CDR1 MNHEY and CDR2 SMNVEV (reference sequence). The V gene end was trimmed by 2 bases and the J gene end by 1 base; junction bases not matched to a gene: 5. The CDR3, as DNA: TGTGCCAGCAGTTTAGGACAGGACGGGTCCTACGAGCAGTACTTC. Amino acids: CASSLGQDGSYEQYF.

This chain connects TRBV4-3 to TRBJ2-7; 11 positions match TRBD2. From germline, CDR1 is LGHNA and CDR2 YSLEER. V lost 4 bases to trimming and J lost 7 bases; unmatched junction nucleotides: 6. The CDR3 has 14 amino acids. The DNA of the CDR3 is TGCGCCAGCAGCCTGCTAGCGGGAGGACGGGAGCAGTACTTC. Translation: CASSLLAGGREQYF.

The V gene is TRBV6-5, the J gene TRBJ1-1, with D possibly being TRBD1 (5 bases). CDR3 length: 14 residues. Germline CDR1 is MNHEY and CDR2 is SVGAGI. The germline V and J ends were trimmed by 8 bases and 3 bases, with 16 bases remaining between them. DNA for the CDR3: TGTGCCAGCCGGGAGGGGCGCCTAGACACTGAAGCTTTCTTT. It codes for CASREGRLDTEAFF.

This clone was observed a handful of times. The chain couples TRBV30 to TRBJ2-7, with no clear D. Germline V gives CDR1 GTSNPN, CDR2 SVGIG (reference sequence). The CDR3 has 13 amino acids. V shed 0 bases and J shed 2 bases, with 8 bases lying between them. The CDR3 is CAWSVGQTYEQYF. The CDR3 DNA sequence: TGTGCCTGGAGTGTAGGGCAGACCTACGAGCAGTACTTC. The full variable domain, in which reference TRBV30 and TRBJ2-7 provide the parts outside the CDR3, is SQTIHQWPATLVQPVGSPLSLECTVEGTSNPNLYWYRQAAGRGLQLLFYSVGIGQISSEVPQNLSASRPQDRQFILSSKKLLLSDSGFYLCAWSVGQTYEQYFGPGTRLTVT.

In this sample, this clone turned up a few times. The genes are TRBV6-5 and TRBJ2-1; D tentatively fits TRBD1 or TRBD2 (6 bases each). Per germline, CDR1 MNHEY and CDR2 SVGAGI. Trimming stripped 6 bases from V and 9 bases from J, with 21 bases between. The CDR3 is 15 residues long. DNA for the CDR3: TGTGCCAGCAGGGGGGGAGGCAGGGGCAGGGGTGAGCAGTTCTTC. Protein sequence: CASRGGGRGRGEQFF.